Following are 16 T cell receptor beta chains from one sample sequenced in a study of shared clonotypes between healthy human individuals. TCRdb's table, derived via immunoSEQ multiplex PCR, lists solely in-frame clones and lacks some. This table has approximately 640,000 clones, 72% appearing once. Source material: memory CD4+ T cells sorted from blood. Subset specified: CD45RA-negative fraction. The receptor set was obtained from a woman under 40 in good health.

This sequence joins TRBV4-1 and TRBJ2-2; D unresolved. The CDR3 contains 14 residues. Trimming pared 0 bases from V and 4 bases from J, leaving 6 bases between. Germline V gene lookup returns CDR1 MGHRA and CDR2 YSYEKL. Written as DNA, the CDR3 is TGCGCCAGCAGCCAAGATCTGGGCACCGGGGAGCTGTTTTTT. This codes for CASSQDLGTGELFF.

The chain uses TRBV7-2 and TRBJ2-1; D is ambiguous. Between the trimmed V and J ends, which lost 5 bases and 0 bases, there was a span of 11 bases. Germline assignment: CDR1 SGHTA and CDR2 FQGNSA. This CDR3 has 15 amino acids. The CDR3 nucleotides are TGTGCCAGCAGCAAAGTGGCTAGCTCCTACAATGAGCAGTTCTTC. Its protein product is CASSKVASSYNEQFF.

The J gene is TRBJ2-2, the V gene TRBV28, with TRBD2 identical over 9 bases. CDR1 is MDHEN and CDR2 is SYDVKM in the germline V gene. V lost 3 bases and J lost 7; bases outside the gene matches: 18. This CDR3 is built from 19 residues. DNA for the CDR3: TGTGCCAGCAGTTTCCCAATCGACCCTGGACTAGCGTCCGGCGGGGAGCTGTTTTTT. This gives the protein CASSFPIDPGLASGGELFF.

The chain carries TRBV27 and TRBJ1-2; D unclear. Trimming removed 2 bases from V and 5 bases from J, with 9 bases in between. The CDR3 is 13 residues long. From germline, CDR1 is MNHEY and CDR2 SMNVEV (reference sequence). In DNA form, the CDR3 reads TGTGCCAGCAGTTTAAACGGCCTATATGGCTACACCTTC. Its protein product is CASSLNGLYGYTF.

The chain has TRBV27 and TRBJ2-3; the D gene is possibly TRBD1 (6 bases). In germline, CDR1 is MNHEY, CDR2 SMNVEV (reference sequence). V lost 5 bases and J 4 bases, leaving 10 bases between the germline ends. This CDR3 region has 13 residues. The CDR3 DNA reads TGTGCCAGCAGTACCGCAGGGGCAGATACGCAGTATTTT. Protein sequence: CASSTAGADTQYF.

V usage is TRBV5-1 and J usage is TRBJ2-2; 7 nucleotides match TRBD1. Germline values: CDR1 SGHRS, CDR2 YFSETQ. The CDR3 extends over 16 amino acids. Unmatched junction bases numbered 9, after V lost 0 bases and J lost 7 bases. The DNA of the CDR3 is TGCGCCAGCAGCTTGGCGCTTGACAGGGTCGGCGGGGAGCTGTTTTTT. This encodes CASSLALDRVGGELFF.

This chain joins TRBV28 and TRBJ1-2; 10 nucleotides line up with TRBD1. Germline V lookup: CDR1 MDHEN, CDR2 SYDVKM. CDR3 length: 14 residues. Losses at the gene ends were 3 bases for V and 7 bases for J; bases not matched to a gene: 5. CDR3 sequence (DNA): TGTGCCAGCAGTTTGGCGGGACAGGGGTTTGGCTACACCTTC. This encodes CASSLAGQGFGYTF.

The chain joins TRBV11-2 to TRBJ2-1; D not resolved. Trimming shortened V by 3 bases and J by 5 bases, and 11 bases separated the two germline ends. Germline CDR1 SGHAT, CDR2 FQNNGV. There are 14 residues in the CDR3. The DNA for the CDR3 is TGTGCCAGCAGCTTCAAGGCTCTGGACAATGAGCAGTTCTTC. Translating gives CASSFKALDNEQFF.

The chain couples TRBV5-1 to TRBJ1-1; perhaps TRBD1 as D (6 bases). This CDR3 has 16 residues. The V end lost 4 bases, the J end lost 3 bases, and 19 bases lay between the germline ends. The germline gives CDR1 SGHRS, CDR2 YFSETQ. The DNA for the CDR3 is TGCGCCAGCAGCCGGGGACCGGGGGGCGTAGACACTGAAGCTTTCTTT. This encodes CASSRGPGGVDTEAFF.

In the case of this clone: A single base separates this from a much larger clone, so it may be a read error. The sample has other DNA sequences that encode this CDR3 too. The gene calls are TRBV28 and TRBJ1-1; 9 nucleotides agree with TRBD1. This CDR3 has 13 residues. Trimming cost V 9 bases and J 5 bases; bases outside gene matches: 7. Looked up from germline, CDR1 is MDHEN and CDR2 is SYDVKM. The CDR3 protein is CASQGQGNTEAFF. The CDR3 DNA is TGTGCCAGTCAGGGACAGGGAAATACTGAAGCTTTCTTT. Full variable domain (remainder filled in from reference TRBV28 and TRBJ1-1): DVKVTQSSRYLVKRTGEKVFLECVQDMDHENMFWYRQDPGLGLRLIYFSYDVKMKEKGDIPEGYSVSREKKERFSLILESASTNQTSMYLCASQGQGNTEAFFGQGTRLTVV.

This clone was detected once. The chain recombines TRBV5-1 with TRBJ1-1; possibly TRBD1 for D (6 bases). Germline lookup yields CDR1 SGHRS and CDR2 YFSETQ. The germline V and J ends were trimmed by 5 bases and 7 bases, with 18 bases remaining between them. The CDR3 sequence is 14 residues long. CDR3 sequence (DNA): TGCGCCAGCAGGTACGAAGGGGGGTTTGGTGAAGCTTTCTTT. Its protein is CASRYEGGFGEAFF.

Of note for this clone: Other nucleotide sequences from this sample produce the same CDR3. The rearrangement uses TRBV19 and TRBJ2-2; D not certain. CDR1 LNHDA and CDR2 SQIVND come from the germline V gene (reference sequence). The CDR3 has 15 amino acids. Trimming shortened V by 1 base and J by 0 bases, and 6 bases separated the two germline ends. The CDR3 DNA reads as TGTGCCAGTAGTATAGGTGGCACGAACACCGGGGAGCTGTTTTTT. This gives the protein CASSIGGTNTGELFF.

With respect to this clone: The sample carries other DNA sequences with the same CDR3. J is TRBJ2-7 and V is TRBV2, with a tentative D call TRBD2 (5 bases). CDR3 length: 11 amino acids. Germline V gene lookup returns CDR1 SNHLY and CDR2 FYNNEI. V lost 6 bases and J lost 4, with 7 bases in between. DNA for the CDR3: TGTGCCAGCAGCCGGGAATACGAGCAGTACTTC. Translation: CASSREYEQYF.

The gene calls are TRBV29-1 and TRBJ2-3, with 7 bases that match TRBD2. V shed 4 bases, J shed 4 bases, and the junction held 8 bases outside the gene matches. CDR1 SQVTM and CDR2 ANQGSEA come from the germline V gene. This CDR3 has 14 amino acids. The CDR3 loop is CSVVVAGRADTQYF. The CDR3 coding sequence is TGCAGCGTTGTGGTTGCGGGGAGGGCAGATACGCAGTATTTT.

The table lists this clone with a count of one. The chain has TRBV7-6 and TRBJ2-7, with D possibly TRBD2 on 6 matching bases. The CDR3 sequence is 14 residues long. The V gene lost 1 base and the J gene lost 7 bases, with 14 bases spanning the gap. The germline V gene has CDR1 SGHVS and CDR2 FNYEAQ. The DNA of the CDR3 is TGTGCCAGCAGCTTAGTGGAGACTAGTGGGGAGCAGTACTTC. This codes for CASSLVETSGEQYF. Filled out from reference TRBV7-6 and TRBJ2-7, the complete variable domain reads GAGVSQSPRYKVTKRGQDVALRCDPISGHVSLYWYRQALGQGPEFLTYFNYEAQQDKSGLPNDRFSAERPEGSISTLTIQRTEQRDSAMYRCASSLVETSGEQYFGPGTRLTVT.

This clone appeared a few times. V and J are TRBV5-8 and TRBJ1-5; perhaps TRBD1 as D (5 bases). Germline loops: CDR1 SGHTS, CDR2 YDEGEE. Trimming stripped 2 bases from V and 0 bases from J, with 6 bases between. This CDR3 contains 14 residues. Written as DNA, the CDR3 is TGTGCCAGCAGCTTCAGGGATAGCAATCAGCCCCAGCATTTT. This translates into CASSFRDSNQPQHF. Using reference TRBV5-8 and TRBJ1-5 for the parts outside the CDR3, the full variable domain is EAGVTQSPTHLIKTRGQQATLRCSPISGHTSVYWYQQALGLGLQFLLWYDEGEERNRGNFPPRFSGRQFPNYSSELNVNALELEDSALYLCASSFRDSNQPQHFGDGTRLSIL.